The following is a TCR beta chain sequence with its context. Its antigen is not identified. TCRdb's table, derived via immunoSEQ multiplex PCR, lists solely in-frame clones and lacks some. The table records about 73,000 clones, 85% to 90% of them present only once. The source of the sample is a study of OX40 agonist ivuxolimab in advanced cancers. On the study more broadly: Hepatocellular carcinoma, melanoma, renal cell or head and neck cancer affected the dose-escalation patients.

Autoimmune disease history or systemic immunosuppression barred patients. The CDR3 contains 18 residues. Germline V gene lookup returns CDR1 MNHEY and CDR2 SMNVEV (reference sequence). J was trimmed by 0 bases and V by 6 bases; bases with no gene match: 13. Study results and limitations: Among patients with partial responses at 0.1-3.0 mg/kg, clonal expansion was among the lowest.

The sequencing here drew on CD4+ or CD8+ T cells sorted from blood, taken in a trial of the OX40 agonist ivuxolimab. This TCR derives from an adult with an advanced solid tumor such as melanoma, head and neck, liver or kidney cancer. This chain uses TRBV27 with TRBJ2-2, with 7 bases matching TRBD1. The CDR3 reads CASRPFLWGQTNTGELFF. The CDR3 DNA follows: TGTGCCAGCAGGCCTTTCCTATGGGGACAGACGAACACCGGGGAGCTGTTTTTT.